One sample yielded the 12 T cell receptor beta chains listed below, sequenced in a study of OX40 agonist ivuxolimab in advanced cancers. Libraries were built with the immunoSEQ multiplex PCR assay. The table was pulled from immuneACCESS by TCRdb, which kept in-frame rearrangements only. Such tables lose some clones; where checked, under half of the loss comes from unresolved V genes, and the rest has no known cause. This sample lists about 64,000 clones; 82% were detected once. Roughly 4.9% of the sample rests with the top ten. This specimen was CD4+ or CD8+ T cells sorted from blood, taken in a trial of the OX40 agonist ivuxolimab. Receptors originate from an adult with an advanced solid tumor such as melanoma, head and neck, liver or kidney cancer.

In this sample, this clone turned up a few times. The chain has TRBV27 and TRBJ2-1; 9 bases are shared with TRBD2. Germline V CDR1 and CDR2: MNHEY, SMNVEV (reference sequence). The CDR3 runs 17 residues. The J segment lost 5 bases and the V segment lost 2 bases, leaving 10 bases of the junction unmatched. CDR3 in DNA: TGTGCCAGCAGTTTAGGGCTAGCGGGGAATACCAACAATGAGCAGTTCTTC. This translates into CASSLGLAGNTNNEQFF.

This clone was counted between two and nine times. The chain uses TRBV19 and TRBJ1-4, with a possible D match to TRBD1 (5 bases). CDR1 and CDR2 (germline): LNHDA, SQIVND (reference sequence). The CDR3 sequence is 15 residues long. The V end was cut by 5 bases, the J end by 6 bases, with 16 bases between. CDR3 sequence reads: CASSRGPVQDEKLFF. The CDR3 bases are TGTGCCAGTAGTCGGGGACCGGTCCAAGATGAAAAACTGTTTTTT.

V is TRBV29-1 and J is TRBJ2-7; 8 nucleotides line up with TRBD1. The CDR3 contains 13 residues. Trimming removed 7 bases from V and 4 bases from J; junction bases left unmatched: 9. CDR1 SQVTM and CDR2 ANQGSEA come from the germline V gene. CDR3 DNA: TGCAGCGCGATAAAGCAGGGGGCTTACGAGCAGTACTTC. This translates into CSAIKQGAYEQYF.

This clone was seen only a few times. The rearrangement uses TRBV7-2 and TRBJ2-6; D is unresolved. The CDR3 is made up of 13 amino acids. The germline V gene has CDR1 SGHTA and CDR2 FQGNSA. V lost 7 bases and J lost 0, with 4 bases in between. The CDR3 DNA reads as TGTGCCAGCAAATTCTCTGGGGCCAACGTCCTGACTTTC. This codes for CASKFSGANVLTF.

This chain uses TRBV5-4 with TRBJ1-1; possibly TRBD1 for D (6 bases). The CDR3 covers 16 residues. The germline V gene encodes CDR1 SGHNT and CDR2 YYREEE (reference sequence). V was shortened by 4 bases and J by 1 base, with 17 bases between the two germline ends. Here the CDR3 DNA reads TGTGCCAGCAGCCCACAGGCCAGGGGTCGGAACACTGAAGCTTTCTTT. Translating it yields CASSPQARGRNTEAFF. The whole variable domain, filled in from reference TRBV5-4 and TRBJ1-1, reads ETGVTQSPTHLIKTRGQQVTLRCSSQSGHNTVSWYQQALGQGPQFIFQYYREEENGRGNFPPRFSGLQFPNYSSELNVNALELDDSALYLCASSPQARGRNTEAFFGQGTRLTVV.

The rearrangement joins TRBV5-1 to TRBJ2-1; 9 bases agree with TRBD2. The J segment lost 6 bases and the V segment lost 8 bases, leaving 9 bases of the junction unmatched. The CDR3 has 14 amino acids. The germline gives CDR1 SGHRS, CDR2 YFSETQ. For the CDR3, the DNA is TGCGCCAGTGGGGAGGGACTAGCAATCAATGAGCAGTTCTTC. As protein: CASGEGLAINEQFF.

In DNA, the CDR3 is TGTGCCAGCATTTCTTACAGGGGCTCCCTCTCTGGAAACACCATATATTTT. Its translation: CASISYRGSLSGNTIYF. The chain joins TRBV2 to TRBJ1-3; TRBD1 matches at 7 bases. V dropped 7 bases and J dropped 0; count of bases not matched to a gene: 12. This CDR3 has 17 residues. Germline V CDR1 and CDR2: SNHLY, FYNNEI.

The chain recombines TRBV30 with TRBJ2-3; D is ambiguous. CDR1 GTSNPN and CDR2 SVGIG come from the germline V gene (reference sequence). There are 13 residues in the CDR3. V shed 1 base and J shed 1 base, with 6 bases lying between them. CDR3 sequence reads: CAWSAGGTDTQYF. As DNA, the CDR3 is TGTGCCTGGAGTGCTGGGGGCACAGATACGCAGTATTTT.

The gene calls are TRBV29-1 and TRBJ1-1; 10 bases fit TRBD1. The germline V gene encodes CDR1 SQVTM and CDR2 ANQGSEA. V lost 3 bases, J lost 8 bases, and 9 bases stayed unmatched. The CDR3 contains 14 residues. This chain's CDR3 is CSVDSRTGGIEAFF. The CDR3 nucleotides read TGCAGCGTTGATTCCCGGACAGGGGGTATAGAAGCTTTCTTT.

This chain connects TRBV5-4 to TRBJ2-2, with 9 bases identical to TRBD2. CDR3 length: 16 residues. The V gene's germline CDR1 is SGHNT and CDR2 YYREEE (reference sequence). The junction had 9 bases not matched to a gene; V was cut back by 4 bases and J by 5 bases. DNA for the CDR3: TGTGCCAGCAGCCAAGATAGCGGGGGAAATACCGGGGAGCTGTTTTTT. Protein sequence: CASSQDSGGNTGELFF. The variable domain in full, completed from reference TRBV5-4 and TRBJ2-2, reads ETGVTQSPTHLIKTRGQQVTLRCSSQSGHNTVSWYQQALGQGPQFIFQYYREEENGRGNFPPRFSGLQFPNYSSELNVNALELDDSALYLCASSQDSGGNTGELFFGEGSRLTVL.

The chain couples TRBV10-3 to TRBJ2-7; no clear D. The V end lost 0 bases, the J end lost 0 bases, and 6 bases lay between the germline ends. The CDR3 contains 14 residues. CDR1 is ENHRY, CDR2 SYGVKD, per germline. The CDR3: CAISESMASYEQYF. CDR3 coding DNA: TGTGCCATCAGTGAGTCGATGGCCTCCTACGAGCAGTACTTC.

The chain recombines TRBV29-1 with TRBJ2-1; 11 bases match TRBD2. Trimming took 6 bases from V and 6 from J; bases not matched to a gene: 4. This CDR3 comprises 13 residues. The V gene's germline CDR1 is SQVTM and CDR2 ANQGSEA. The CDR3 sequence is CSVLAGGSNEQFF. Written as DNA, the CDR3 is TGCAGCGTCCTAGCGGGAGGAAGCAATGAGCAGTTCTTC.